Below, 25 T cell receptor beta chains from the same sample are listed, as sequenced in a study of cytomegalovirus exposure and HLA in healthy donors. The PCR ran on 60 Vbeta and 13 Jbeta primers. Data came from immunoSEQ multiplex PCR; TCRdb stores just in-frame clones and leaves some out. Among 100,000 to 150,000 clones listed, 50% to 75% were seen once. Sequencing input: PBMCs. The origin of the receptors is a woman in her thirties or forties in good health and CMV-seropositive.

This clone has more than one count but fewer than ten. The CDR3 here is CASSKLGQTNTEAFF. The DNA of the CDR3 is TGTGCCAGCAGCAAGCTAGGACAGACTAACACTGAAGCTTTCTTT. The chain has TRBV21-1 and TRBJ1-1; the table's D call of TRBD1 was not tested on the DNA. TRBV21-1 is an annotated pseudogene. There are 15 residues in the CDR3.

This chain connects TRBV11-1 to TRBJ1-5; possible D gene TRBD1, 5 bases. Trimming cost V 5 bases and J 7 bases, with 12 bases left between them. The CDR3 sequence is 13 residues long. Germline values: CDR1 SGHAT, CDR2 FQDESV (reference sequence). The chain's CDR3 is CASSQGFEQPQHF. CDR3 nucleotide sequence: TGTGCCAGCAGCCAGGGCTTCGAGCAGCCCCAGCATTTT.

This chain joins TRBV5-1 and TRBJ2-7; 7 bases fit TRBD1. CDR3 length equals 15 residues. Germline V gene sequence: CDR1 SGHRS, CDR2 YFSETQ. Losses at the gene ends were 0 bases for V and 5 bases for J; bases not matched to a gene: 8. Here the CDR3 reads CASSLEGHRGNEQYF. The DNA for the CDR3 is TGCGCCAGCAGCTTGGAAGGTCACAGGGGCAACGAGCAGTACTTC.

This clone has a handful of counts. The chain recombines TRBV13 with TRBJ2-1, with TRBD2 identical over 10 bases. The CDR3 has 15 residues. Unmatched junction bases numbered 12, after V lost 4 bases and J lost 12 bases. Germline-derived CDR1 and CDR2 are PRHDT and FYEKMQ (reference sequence). The chain's CDR3 is CASSSGLARVGRQFF. CDR3 DNA: TGTGCCAGCAGCTCGGGACTAGCGAGAGTCGGGCGGCAGTTCTTC.

The table lists this clone with a few counts. The rearrangement uses TRBV11-2 and TRBJ1-2; 9 positions agree with TRBD1. Germline assignment: CDR1 SGHAT and CDR2 FQNNGV. This CDR3 has 11 amino acids. The trim removed 8 bases at V and 8 bases at J, leaving 3 bases unmatched. CDR3 sequence: CASGDRDGYTF. CDR3 coding DNA: TGTGCCAGCGGGGACAGGGACGGCTACACCTTC.

The V call is TRBV6-6, the J call TRBJ1-3; no definite D call. CDR1 is MNHNY and CDR2 is SVGAGI in the germline V gene (reference sequence). V lost 6 bases and J 3 bases, leaving 9 bases between the germline ends. This CDR3 spans 13 amino acids. The CDR3 is CASSRPGGNTIYF. In nucleotides, the CDR3 is TGTGCCAGCAGCCGCCCGGGTGGAAACACCATATATTTT.

The gene calls are TRBV6-1 and TRBJ1-2, with D possibly TRBD1 on 6 matching bases. Germline V gives CDR1 MNHNS, CDR2 SASEGT. This CDR3 spans 13 amino acids. Between the trimmed V and J ends, which lost 7 bases and 4 bases, there was a span of 13 bases. The CDR3 here is CASTADSSYGYTF. For the CDR3, the DNA is TGTGCCAGCACCGCGGACAGCTCCTATGGCTACACCTTC.

The rearrangement joins TRBV19 to TRBJ1-4; a weak D match, TRBD1 (6 bases). The germline V and J ends were trimmed by 5 bases and 5 bases, with 18 bases remaining between them. This CDR3 contains 16 residues. Germline CDR1 is LNHDA and CDR2 is SQIVND (reference sequence). CDR3 nucleotides: TGTGCCAGTAGTCCCCGTACAGGGAACCGGAATGAAAAACTGTTTTTT. Protein sequence: CASSPRTGNRNEKLFF. The variable domain in full, with the rest retrieved from reference TRBV19 and TRBJ1-4, is DGGITQSPKYLFRKEGQNVTLSCEQNLNHDAMYWYRQDPGQGLRLIYYSQIVNDFQKGDIAEGYSVSREKKESFPLTVTSAQKNPTAFYLCASSPRTGNRNEKLFFGSGTQLSVL.

This chain joins TRBV9 and TRBJ1-4, with a tentative D call TRBD1 (5 bases). Germline lookup yields CDR1 SGDLS and CDR2 YYNGEE. This CDR3 is built from 15 residues. V was pared by 7 bases and J by 7 bases, with 20 bases between. The CDR3 sequence is CASGPTLGRGEKLFF. The DNA for the CDR3 is TGTGCCAGCGGCCCCACCCTAGGGAGGGGTGAAAAACTGTTTTTT.

CDR3 protein: CASSLALGGNEQFF. CDR3 DNA: TGCGCCAGCAGCTTGGCCTTAGGGGGAAATGAGCAGTTCTTC. The genes are TRBV5-1 and TRBJ2-1; possible D gene TRBD1, 6 bases. Germline CDR1 SGHRS, CDR2 YFSETQ. The V end was cut by 0 bases, the J end by 7 bases, with 11 bases between. The CDR3 extends over 14 amino acids.

V and J are TRBV6-5 and TRBJ2-7, with TRBD2 as a possible D gene (5 bases). Trimming pared 4 bases from V and 0 bases from J, leaving 10 bases between. The germline V gene has CDR1 MNHEY and CDR2 SVGAGI. The CDR3 is made up of 14 amino acids. This CDR3 reads CASSSIRGSYEQYF. Written as DNA, the CDR3 is TGTGCCAGCAGTTCTATACGGGGCTCCTACGAGCAGTACTTC.

The chain links TRBV5-1 to TRBJ2-3, with TRBD2 matching 10 bases. CDR3 length: 14 amino acids. Germline V gene sequence: CDR1 SGHRS, CDR2 YFSETQ. V was clipped by 7 bases and J by 2 bases; unmatched bases: 4. This CDR3 reads CASRTSGNTDTQYF. CDR3 nucleotides: TGCGCCAGCCGAACTAGCGGGAACACAGATACGCAGTATTTT.

This clone was observed a handful of times. At the DNA level, this CDR3 is encoded by other sequences in the same sample as well. V is TRBV18 and J is TRBJ2-5; D is possibly TRBD1 (6 bases). CDR3 length: 12 amino acids. Trimming stripped 5 bases from V and 4 bases from J, with 8 bases between. Germline CDR1 is KGHSH and CDR2 is LQKENI. The DNA of the CDR3 is TGTGCCAGCTCAACAGGGTTAGAGACCCAGTACTTC. Translation gives CASSTGLETQYF.

The chain carries TRBV18 and TRBJ2-7; 7 nucleotides align to TRBD1. CDR1 and CDR2 (germline): KGHSH, LQKENI. CDR3 length: 14 amino acids. The trim removed 0 bases at V and 4 bases at J, leaving 3 bases unmatched. The CDR3 protein is CASSPPGQQYEQYF. DNA for the CDR3: TGTGCCAGCTCACCACCGGGACAGCAGTACGAGCAGTACTTC.

The rearrangement uses TRBV6-1 and TRBJ1-2, with TRBD1 as a possible D gene (6 bases). V shed 9 bases and J shed 10 bases, with 24 bases lying between them. Looked up from germline, CDR1 is MNHNS and CDR2 is SASEGT. This CDR3 has 14 residues. The CDR3 nucleotides are TGTGCCAGTACCTCCATCCAGGGGACGGACGTCTACACCTTC. Translated, it gives CASTSIQGTDVYTF.

This chain uses TRBV6-1 with TRBJ1-5, with D maybe TRBD1 (5 bases). The CDR3 covers 14 residues. Trimming shortened V by 1 base and J by 2 bases, and 6 bases separated the two germline ends. Germline V gene data show CDR1 as MNHNS and CDR2 as SASEGT. The CDR3 DNA is TGTGCCAGCAGTGAAGGGGGGGGCAATCAGCCCCAGCATTTT. The encoded protein is CASSEGGGNQPQHF.

This chain links TRBV28 with TRBJ1-5; D gene uncertain. CDR3 length: 14 residues. The V gene lost 1 base and the J gene lost 5 bases, with 9 bases spanning the gap. Germline V gene lookup returns CDR1 MDHEN and CDR2 SYDVKM. The CDR3 coding sequence is TGTGCCAGCAGTTTATCGGGTAACGATCAGCCCCAGCATTTT. It yields the protein CASSLSGNDQPQHF. The full variable domain, with the rest looked up from reference TRBV28 and TRBJ1-5, is DVKVTQSSRYLVKRTGEKVFLECVQDMDHENMFWYRQDPGLGLRLIYFSYDVKMKEKGDIPEGYSVSREKKERFSLILESASTNQTSMYLCASSLSGNDQPQHFGDGTRLSIL.

The V gene is TRBV19, the J gene TRBJ2-5; D possibly corresponds to TRBD2 (6 bases). Trimming removed 3 bases at V and 0 bases at J, with 14 bases between. CDR1 and CDR2 from the germline V gene are LNHDA and SQIVND (reference sequence). The CDR3 covers 16 residues. The CDR3 DNA reads as TGTGCCAGTAGTATTGGCGGTCGGGGGTACCAAGAGACCCAGTACTTC. Translated: CASSIGGRGYQETQYF.

V and J are TRBV10-3 and TRBJ2-1, with D perhaps TRBD2 (5 bases). Germline values: CDR1 ENHRY, CDR2 SYGVKD. The CDR3 runs to 15 residues. The V end was cut by 4 bases, the J end by 7 bases, with 17 bases between. The CDR3 sequence: CAISVNTGRGNEQFF. The CDR3 nucleotides are TGTGCCATCAGTGTGAATACGGGCCGAGGGAATGAGCAGTTCTTC.

The chain has TRBV11-3 and TRBJ2-2; 8 bases align to TRBD2. The junction had 2 bases not matched to a gene; V was cut back by 0 bases and J by 8 bases. CDR1 and CDR2 (germline): SGHNT, YENEEA. The CDR3 totals 14 residues. CDR3 loop: CASSLEIAGGELFF. The CDR3, as DNA: TGTGCCAGCAGCTTAGAGATAGCGGGAGGGGAGCTGTTTTTT.

This clone was seen a few times. The V call is TRBV28, the J call TRBJ1-1; 9 bases line up with TRBD1. Losses at the gene ends were 3 bases for V and 5 bases for J; bases not matched to a gene: 4. The CDR3 covers 14 residues. From germline, CDR1 is MDHEN and CDR2 SYDVKM. The CDR3: CASSFTGGWTEAFF. The DNA for the CDR3 is TGTGCCAGCAGTTTCACAGGGGGCTGGACTGAAGCTTTCTTT.

This clone was observed a few times. Here the CDR3 reads CASSTSTGRAEAFF. The CDR3 DNA sequence: TGTGCCAGTAGTACTAGTACAGGGAGGGCCGAAGCTTTCTTT. The V and J genes are TRBV19 and TRBJ1-1; D may be TRBD1 (6 bases). The V and J ends lost 4 bases and 8 bases respectively, with 17 bases between them. Germline V CDR1 and CDR2: LNHDA, SQIVND (reference sequence). This CDR3 is 14 amino acids long.

The chain couples TRBV11-2 to TRBJ2-1; D may be TRBD1 (5 bases). This CDR3 region has 14 residues. Trimming took off 5 bases at V and 0 bases at J, with 8 bases between the two ends. Looked up from germline, CDR1 is SGHAT and CDR2 is FQNNGV. In DNA form, the CDR3 reads TGTGCCAGCAGCCGACAGAGCTCCTACAATGAGCAGTTCTTC. This gives the protein CASSRQSSYNEQFF.

The chain joins TRBV10-2 to TRBJ1-5; 12 bases fit TRBD1. The CDR3 is made up of 17 amino acids. J gave up 2 bases and V 1 base, and 3 bases lay outside the gene matches. Germline V gene data show CDR1 as WSHSY and CDR2 as SAAADI. For the CDR3, the DNA is TGCGCCAGCAGTGAGTTGGGACAGGGGGCGGGCAATCAGCCCCAGCATTTT. Amino acid sequence: CASSELGQGAGNQPQHF.

This clone was observed a handful of times. V usage is TRBV12-5 and J usage is TRBJ2-1; TRBD1 matches at 8 bases. The CDR3 length is 13 residues. V lost 6 bases, J lost 4 bases, and 2 bases stayed unmatched. The germline V gene has CDR1 LGHNT and CDR2 FRNRAP. DNA for the CDR3: TGTGCTAGTGGGGACAGGGCGTACAATGAGCAGTTCTTC. Protein product: CASGDRAYNEQFF. Complete variable domain (other parts from reference TRBV12-5 and TRBJ2-1): DARVTQTPRHKVTEMGQEVTMRCQPILGHNTVFWYRQTMMQGLELLAYFRNRAPLDDSGMPKDRFSAEMPDATLATLKIQPSEPRDSAVYFCASGDRAYNEQFFGPGTRLTVL.